Included here is one TCR beta chain sequence, with context. Antigen unknown. 5'RACE template switching produced TCR cDNA carrying a universal primer site and UMIs. TCRdb used MiXCR to reprocess the 5' RACE reads, holding one entry per CDR3 protein. The data contain 340,000 or so distinct CDR3 sequences, under 15% of them singletons. The CDR3 runs to 18 residues. Germline values: CDR1 SGHRS, CDR2 YFSETQ. V dropped 0 bases and J dropped 7 bases, with 24 bases sitting between them. The data stem from a study of T cells after yellow fever vaccination. Study context: Preparation used SMART-Seq v4 Ultra Low Input for the low-cell-number fractions. Whole-study results and caveats: Among primary-vaccination clones, most reappeared after the booster, at 96% for CD4 and roughly 88% for CD8.

The rearrangement links TRBV5-1 to TRBJ2-3, with D perhaps matching TRBD1 or TRBD2 (6 bases each). The source is a man aged 18-30 years who received the YFV17D yellow fever vaccine. The source material was CD4+ T cells sorted from PBMCs, sampled 15 days after the yellow fever booster vaccination. The CDR3 DNA reads TGCGCCAGCAGCTTGGAAGGGGCCCAGGGGCGCGGGGCTCATACGCAGTATTTT. The encoded protein is CASSLEGAQGRGAHTQYF.